This T cell receptor (beta chain) was sequenced during a study of blood T cells in healthy people across ages (dated by TCRdb to the mid-2010s). About the full investigation: In model experiments, template switching captured about one uniquely barcoded TCR beta cDNA molecule for every two T cells. Four age groups were formed from the donors: young (average approximately 15 years), middle-aged (roughly 38), aged (roughly 58) and long-lived (approximately 80). Two additional independent replicas of 1 million unique cDNA reads from the same blood draw were analyzed for two donors (one aged 18 to 30 and one aged 80 or older). The study measured age-related changes in TCR beta repertoire diversity using deep sequencing normalized with unique cDNA molecular identifiers. Study-wide conclusions, independent of this receptor: Compared with the aged group, the long-lived group had more naive CD4+ T cells, fewer expanded clones and increased TCR diversity, a pattern suggesting age selection. Because donor CMV infection status was unknown, age-related changes in expanded clonotypes were potentially confounded. Estimates of total diversity from one million sequenced T cells were regarded as lower bounds and underestimates. A strong correlation was found between observed TCR beta diversity and the percentage of naive T cells measured by flow cytometry. Conclusive comparison of naive and antigen-experienced compartments was prevented by the profiling of bulk unsorted PBMCs. As age increased, observed TCR beta diversity per million T cells dropped in a roughly linear way, and a significant reduction was already evident by age about 40.

Donors were a few dozen systemically healthy Caucasian individuals from Russia aged roughly 6 to 90 years. Approximately 9.3 milliliters of peripheral blood were drawn from each donor into EDTA-treated Vacutainer tubes. Ficoll-Paque density-gradient centrifugation was used to isolate PBMCs, with at least 7 million per sample. Trizol reagent was used to extract total RNA from PBMCs, with at least 6 micrograms per sample. For every donor, flow cytometry on a PBMC aliquot measured the percentage of naive CD45RAhigh/CD27high T cells. The cysteine opens and the phenylalanine closes a CDR3 of 14 amino acids. Just the 42-base CDR3 DNA is kept, in frame starting at base 1. The CDR1 and CDR2 encoded by the germline V gene (reference sequence) are SEHNR and FQNEAQ. Remarks on this clonotype: This clone's antigen is unknown. At one boundary the junction diverges from the germline segment, which might be a read error.

The library came from 5' RACE. For sequencing, an Illumina HiSeq 2500 was employed. A second PCR of 7 to 11 cycles was performed with a sample-barcoded 5' primer and a J-beta primer mix. A template-switch 5' adaptor carrying 12 random nucleotides introduced a unique molecular identifier onto each TCR beta cDNA molecule. At least 2.5 million CDR3-containing paired-end reads were obtained from each sample. All of the RNA was converted into first-strand cDNA using the Mint cDNA synthesis kit, with a TRBC-specific oligonucleotide serving as the primer. After uracil-DNA glycosylase treatment, a first 18-cycle PCR used universal primers M1SS and BC2_uni_R on all cDNA. In the original analysis: For normalization, 1 million high-quality reads, each with a distinct molecular identifier, were randomly selected from each sample. Instead of being binned into consensus sequences, reads with shared molecular identifiers were discarded. CDR3 identification, clonotype clustering and error correction used MiTCR with a Q25 quality threshold and the strictest error-elimination algorithm. A nonparametric unseen species model with Euler transformation was used to estimate a lower bound on total TCR beta diversity. Using fastp trimming at Q25 and MiXCR clonotype assembly, TCRdb reanalyzed the public sequencing data and kept in-frame beta chains. All rows with the same CDR3 protein become a single entry with the most common DNA and genes. The V and J calls were not made by the authors but by TCRdb's processing. The sample table lists over a million distinct CDR3 sequences, 20% to 25% of them with a count of one. The ten most abundant clones make up less than 0.85% of the sample.

This sample also appeared in a second study, on T cells of mothers and their children. The second study's paper adds: Donors were nine systemically healthy Caucasian individuals: three mothers and their six children. cDNA synthesis consumed the entire amount of extracted RNA, loaded at approximately 1.6 ug RNA in each 15 ul reaction. In the second PCR, sample barcodes and 2-4 random nucleotides were introduced via the M1S primer. Each mother yielded over 9 million TCR beta CDR3 reads and each child 2.5 million to 3 million reads. Thymic selection similarly shapes TCR recombination output in related and unrelated pairs, with minor effect from inherited differences. Normalized repertoire overlap in related mother-child pairs was always slightly higher than in unrelated mother-child pairs, but the difference was never significant. No persistent microchimeric T cell clones were found, with a detection sensitivity of approximately 110 clones per million clonotypes. To look for features that set related mother-child pairs apart from unrelated individuals, the researchers ran deep NGS to compare the TCR beta repertoires of mothers and children. On average, the children were around 11 +/- 4 years old, while the mothers were about 37 +/- 4 years old. After adapter ligation with NEBNext reagents, the libraries were sequenced on Illumina HiSeq 2000 with 100+100 nt paired-end reads. To avoid cross-contamination, the mother libraries and the child libraries were prepared a month apart and sequenced in separate runs. For each donor, somewhere between roughly 450,000 and 2,100,000 distinct TCR beta clonotypes were identified. Naive TCR beta clonotypes were estimated from low-frequency clonotypes matched to each donor's FACS-determined naive share, without sorting.

The chain is encoded by TRBV7-9 joined to TRBJ2-5; the D gene is not confidently resolved. Gene TRBJ2-7 matches the end of the DNA better, so the J call may be wrong. Specimen: blood. This TCR came from a girl aged 2 to 9 in good health. In nucleotide form, the sequence is TGTGCCAACAGCTGGTCCGTGGCCCCTTACGAGCAGTACTTC. This is translated as CANSWSVAPYEQYF.